This T cell receptor beta chain is drawn from a study of blood T cell repertoires in COVID-19. Study context: Researchers got acute and convalescent COVID-19 samples from the United States, Italy and Spain. T cells, B-cell-depleted T cells, or PBMCs provided the cDNA or gDNA that served as material.

Per the authors' pipeline: Cell counts per sample came from amplifying reference gene primers. Here immunoSEQ multiplex PCR was the method, and the copy in TCRdb shows in-frame clones only, minus some. That table gives V, J and clone size, and the DNA gave D and trimming. The data show some 48,000 clones, with about 85% seen just once and 23% held by the top ten. Sequencing input: peripheral blood. This TCR came from a woman over 75 in a cohort sampled during active or convalescent COVID-19.

This CDR3 reads CASSPDRGGNTIYF. CDR3 bases: TGTGCCAGCAGCCCCGACAGGGGCGGAAACACCATATATTTT. The chain uses TRBV11-3 and TRBJ1-3; 8 bases fit TRBD1. The CDR3 consists of 14 residues. V trimming: 5 bases; J trimming: 4 bases; junction bases outside the gene matches: 4. The germline V gene has CDR1 SGHNT and CDR2 YENEEA. Complete variable domain (other parts from reference TRBV11-3 and TRBJ1-3): EAGVVQSPRYKIIEKKQPVAFWCNPISGHNTLYWYLQNLGQGPELLIRYENEEAVDDSQLPKDRFSAERLKGVDSTLKIQPAELGDSAVYLCASSPDRGGNTIYFGEGSWLTVV.